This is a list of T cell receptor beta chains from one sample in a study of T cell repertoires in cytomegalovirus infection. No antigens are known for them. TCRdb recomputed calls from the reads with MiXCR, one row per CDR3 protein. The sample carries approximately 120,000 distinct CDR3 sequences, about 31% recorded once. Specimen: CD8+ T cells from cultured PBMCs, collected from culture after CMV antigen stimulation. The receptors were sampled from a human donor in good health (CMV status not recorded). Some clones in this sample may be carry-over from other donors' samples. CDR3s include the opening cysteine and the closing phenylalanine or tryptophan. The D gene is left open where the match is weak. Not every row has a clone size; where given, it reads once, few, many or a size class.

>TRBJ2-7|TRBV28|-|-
TGTGCCAGCAGCTTCCTAGGGTCCTACGAGCAGTACTTC
CASSFLGSYEQYF
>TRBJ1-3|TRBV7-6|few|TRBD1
TGTGCCAGCAGCTTAGGGGGGACAGGGAGCTCTGGAAACACCATATATTTT
CASSLGGTGSSGNTIYF
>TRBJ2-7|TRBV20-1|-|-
TGCAGTGCTAGGCCTCGGGGCGACGAGCAGTACTTC
CSARPRGDEQYF
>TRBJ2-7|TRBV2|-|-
TGTGCCAGCAGTGAGGGCCCTGAGCAGTACTTC
CASSEGPEQYF
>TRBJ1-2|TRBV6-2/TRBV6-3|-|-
TGTGCCAGCAGTTACAAAATCCCGACAGGACCACCCAACTATGGCTACACCTTC
CASSYKIPTGPPNYGYTF
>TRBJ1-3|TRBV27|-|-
TGTGCCAGCAGTTTACCCGGGGCTGGAAACACCATATATTTT
CASSLPGAGNTIYF
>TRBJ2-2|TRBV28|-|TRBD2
TGTGCCAGCAGTATAGCGGGATATACCGGGGAGCTGTTTTTT
CASSIAGYTGELFF
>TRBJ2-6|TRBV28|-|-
TGTGCCAGCAGACTGAGGGGGAGCTCTGGGGCCAACGTCCTGACTTTC
CASRLRGSSGANVLTF
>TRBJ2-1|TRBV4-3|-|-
TGCGCCAGCACTCCCGGGGAAGGGTTATATGAGCAGTTCTTC
CASTPGEGLYEQFF
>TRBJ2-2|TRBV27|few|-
TGTGCCAGCACAAAGGGCACCGGGGAGCTGTTTTTT
CASTKGTGELFF
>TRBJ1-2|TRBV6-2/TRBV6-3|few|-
TGTGCCAGCAGTTACTCCCTTGTTCCAGGGCCTGAAGATGGCTACACCTTC
CASSYSLVPGPEDGYTF
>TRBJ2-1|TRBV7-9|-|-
TGTGCCAGCAGCCCCCCGGGCCAGGGCAACAATGAGCAGTTCTTC
CASSPPGQGNNEQFF
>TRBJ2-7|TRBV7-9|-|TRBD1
TGTGCCAGCAGCTTCGACAGGGCCGAGCAGTACTTC
CASSFDRAEQYF
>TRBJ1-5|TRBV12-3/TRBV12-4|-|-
TGTGCCAGCAGTCCCCGGGGGGTTAGCAATCAGCCCCAGCATTTT
CASSPRGVSNQPQHF
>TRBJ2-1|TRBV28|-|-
TGTGCCAGCAAACAGACCTACCATAATGAGCAGTTCTTC
CASKQTYHNEQFF
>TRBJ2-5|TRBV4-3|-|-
TGCGCCAGCAGCCGCGCCCACACCCAAGACACCCAGTACTTC
CASSRAHTQDTQYF
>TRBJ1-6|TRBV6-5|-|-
TGTGCCAGCAGTTACAGGGGGGACGATAATTCACCCCTCCACTTT
CASSYRGDDNSPLHF
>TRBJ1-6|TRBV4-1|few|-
TGCGCCAGCAGAAACAGGGAGGGTAATTCACCCCTCCACTTT
CASRNREGNSPLHF
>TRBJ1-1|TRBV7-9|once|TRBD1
TGTGCCAGCAGCTTCCCCGAACGGCCTACCGGGACAGGGGAAGGAGCTTTCTTT
CASSFPERPTGTGEGAFF
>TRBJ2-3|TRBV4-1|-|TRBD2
TGCGCCAGCAGCCAAGGAAGAGCGGGGGGAGATACGCAGTATTTT
CASSQGRAGGDTQYF
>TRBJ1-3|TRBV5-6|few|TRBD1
TGTGCCAGCAGCTCCCCGGGACAGGGTGGAAACACCATATATTTT
CASSSPGQGGNTIYF